One and the same sample provided the 29 T cell receptor beta chains below, sequenced in a study of regulatory T cells in long-lasting Graves disease. According to the study, TCR beta libraries were built with iRepertoire HTBI primers and CDR3-region Arm-PCR. TCRdb re-analysed the multiplex PCR reads in MiXCR, keeping a single row per CDR3 protein. The repertoire holds 600,000 to 650,000 distinct CDR3 sequences, with around 17% as singletons. As for time point: newly diagnosed GD, antithyroid drugs for less than 3 months. PBMCs provided the RNA from which the TCR library was made. The sample also formed part of further work on T cells in Graves' hyperthyroidism and ophthalmopathy.

Sequenced material: peripheral blood mononuclear cells (PBMCs), taken at new diagnosis, from a patient treated with antithyroid drugs. The receptors were gathered from a woman aged 30 to 39 with Graves disease.

The sample holds many counts of this clonotype. The V call is TRBV28, the J call TRBJ2-2; D ambiguous. Looked up from germline, CDR1 is MDHEN and CDR2 is SYDVKM. Deletions cut 3 bases from V and 6 bases from J, with 14 bases between. The CDR3 extends over 15 amino acids. The CDR3, as DNA: TGTGCCAGCAGTTTCAGGACCTACAGCGCCGGGGAGCTGTTTTTT. Translating it yields CASSFRTYSAGELFF. The full variable domain, rest sourced from reference TRBV28 and TRBJ2-2, is DVKVTQSSRYLVKRTGEKVFLECVQDMDHENMFWYRQDPGLGLRLIYFSYDVKMKEKGDIPEGYSVSREKKERFSLILESASTNQTSMYLCASSFRTYSAGELFFGEGSRLTVL.

This clonotype has only a few counts. The V call is TRBV5-8, the J call TRBJ2-7, with D unclear. The germline V gene encodes CDR1 SGHTS and CDR2 YDEGEE. V lost 6 bases to trimming and J lost 4 bases, with 11 bases between them. This CDR3 is built from 12 residues. The CDR3 region is CASTSRAYEQYF. For the CDR3, the DNA is TGTGCCAGCACCAGCCGGGCGTACGAGCAGTACTTC.

This clonotype was seen ten or more times. The chain employs TRBV28 and TRBJ1-4, with 7 bases lining up with TRBD1. CDR3 length: 15 amino acids. V lost 5 bases to trimming and J lost 1 base; unmatched junction nucleotides: 4. Germline-derived CDR1 and CDR2 are MDHEN and SYDVKM. CDR3 amino acids: CASSLYRGTNEKLFF. The CDR3 coding sequence is TGTGCCAGCAGTCTCTACAGGGGAACTAATGAAAAACTGTTTTTT.

This clonotype came up many times. This chain links TRBV6-1 with TRBJ2-5; no firm D call. Germline assignment: CDR1 MNHNS and CDR2 SASEGT. V shed 1 base and J shed 4 bases, with 13 bases lying between them. The CDR3 runs to 15 residues. The CDR3 DNA is TGTGCCAGCAGTGAAGTGTGGGGTTACAGAGAGACCCAGTACTTC. This codes for CASSEVWGYRETQYF.

A note on this clonotype: This may come from a read error, since a much larger clone is one base off. As the CDR3 is not closed by the conserved phenylalanine or tryptophan, this likely results from a read error. In nucleotides, the CDR3 is TGTGCCAGCAGAAGTGGCCTCTCTGGACAGAACACTGAAGCTTTCTCT. It yields the protein CASRSGLSGQNTEAFS. The V call is TRBV6-1, the J call TRBJ1-1, with D possibly TRBD1 on 5 matching bases. V lost 6 bases and J lost 1, with 18 bases in between. The CDR3 length is 16 residues. CDR1 and CDR2 (germline): MNHNS, SASEGT.

This clonotype came up many times. V gene TRBV11-2 combines with J gene TRBJ2-1; weak D call: TRBD2 (5 bases). V was clipped by 5 bases and J by 4 bases, with 9 bases between them. Germline values: CDR1 SGHAT, CDR2 FQNNGV. There are 13 residues in the CDR3. CDR3 DNA: TGTGCCAGCAGCCCCCGGGATTACAATGAGCAGTTCTTC. It specifies CASSPRDYNEQFF.

This clonotype occurred many times. The chain links TRBV20-1 to TRBJ1-5; D is unclear. Germline CDR1 DFQATT, CDR2 SNEGSKA (reference sequence). V was trimmed by 5 bases and J by 0 bases, leaving 14 bases between them. CDR3 length: 15 residues. CDR3: CSAFRFLASNQPQHF. The CDR3 DNA reads TGCAGTGCTTTCCGGTTTCTGGCTAGCAATCAGCCCCAGCATTTT.

This clonotype was detected ten times or more. The chain links TRBV12-3 or TRBV12-4 to TRBJ2-7; TRBD2 aligns across 7 bases. The junction had 10 bases not matched to a gene; V was cut back by 5 bases and J by 6 bases. The CDR3 extends over 14 amino acids. CDR3 nucleotides: TGTGCCAGCAGTGGAGCGGGGTTCCAGTCCGAGCAGTACTTC. Encoded protein: CASSGAGFQSEQYF.

The rearrangement uses TRBV5-6 and TRBJ2-3; D gene unclear. The CDR3 length is 14 residues. Trimming stripped 2 bases from V and 5 bases from J, with 12 bases between. Germline-derived CDR1 and CDR2 are SGHDT and YYEEEE. CDR3 DNA: TGTGCCAGCAGCTTCTTTGCTAAGCGAGATACGCAGTATTTT. Encoded protein: CASSFFAKRDTQYF. The entire variable domain, with the rest obtained from reference TRBV5-6 and TRBJ2-3, is as follows: DAGVTQSPTHLIKTRGQQVTLRCSPKSGHDTVSWYQQALGQGPQFIFQYYEEEERQRGNFPDRFSGHQFPNYSSELNVNALLLGDSALYLCASSFFAKRDTQYFGPGTRLTVL.

This clonotype has a count of ten or more. The chain is built from TRBV11-3 and TRBJ2-1, with 7 bases lining up with TRBD2. There are 14 residues in the CDR3. V lost 5 bases, J lost 5 bases, and 6 bases stayed unmatched. Germline assignment: CDR1 SGHNT and CDR2 YENEEA. CDR3: CASSPVGGDNEQFF. The DNA for the CDR3 is TGTGCCAGCAGCCCTGTGGGAGGGGACAATGAGCAGTTCTTC.

The chain employs TRBV19 and TRBJ1-4, with 8 bases lining up with TRBD1. V gave up 2 bases and J gave up 8 bases; unmatched junction bases: 4. Germline-derived CDR1 and CDR2 are LNHDA and SQIVND (reference sequence). The CDR3 covers 14 residues. CDR3 DNA sequence: TGTGCCAGTAGTATAATGGGACAGGCCGAAAAACTGTTTTTT. It is translated as CASSIMGQAEKLFF.

This clonotype appeared many times. The chain couples TRBV30 to TRBJ1-2; 8 nucleotides line up with TRBD1. The germline gives CDR1 GTSNPN, CDR2 SVGIG (reference sequence). CDR3 length equals 16 residues. V was clipped by 4 bases and J by 2 bases; unmatched bases: 12. CDR3 protein: CAWNRAGGQSNYGYTF. CDR3 nucleotides: TGTGCCTGGAATCGGGCAGGGGGCCAATCGAACTATGGCTACACCTTC.

The rearrangement links TRBV15 to TRBJ2-5; 9 bases are shared with TRBD1. Germline V gene sequence: CDR1 LNHNV, CDR2 YYDKDF (reference sequence). The junction had 12 bases not matched to a gene; V was cut back by 9 bases and J by 4 bases. The CDR3 is made up of 15 amino acids. The CDR3 coding sequence is TGTGCCACGGGGACGGGACAGGGAATAGGAGAGACCCAGTACTTC. Translated: CATGTGQGIGETQYF.

The chain carries TRBV30 and TRBJ2-1; D call uncertain. The germline V and J ends were trimmed by 4 bases and 0 bases, with 10 bases remaining between them. Per the germline V gene, CDR1 is GTSNPN and CDR2 is SVGIG (reference sequence). The CDR3 loop spans 14 amino acids. CDR3 nucleotide sequence: TGTGCCTGGACCCCCAAAAGCTCCTACAATGAGCAGTTCTTC. It encodes CAWTPKSSYNEQFF.

This clonotype was found many times. The gene calls are TRBV20-1 and TRBJ1-1; tentative D call: TRBD1 (6 bases). Trimming took 6 bases from V and 0 from J, leaving 11 bases between them. The CDR3 spans 13 residues. CDR1 DFQATT and CDR2 SNEGSKA come from the germline V gene (reference sequence). The CDR3, as DNA: TGCAGTGCCAAGGGGGGGATGAACACTGAAGCTTTCTTT. Protein product: CSAKGGMNTEAFF.

At least ten counts were recorded for this clonotype. V is TRBV7-9 and J is TRBJ2-5; 7 positions match TRBD1. J gave up 2 bases and V 5 bases, and 5 bases lay outside the gene matches. The CDR3 is made up of 14 amino acids. Germline V CDR1 and CDR2: SEHNR, FQNEAQ (reference sequence). The CDR3 DNA reads as TGTGCCAGCAGCGTACGGACAGGACAAGAGACCCAGTACTTC. It codes for CASSVRTGQETQYF. The whole variable domain, remainder taken from reference TRBV7-9 and TRBJ2-5, is DTGVSQNPRHKITKRGQNVTFRCDPISEHNRLYWYRQTLGQGPEFLTYFQNEAQLEKSRLLSDRFSAERPKGSFSTLEIQRTEQGDSAMYLCASSVRTGQETQYFGPGTRLLVL.

Only a few counts were recorded for this clonotype. V is TRBV28 and J is TRBJ2-2; a weak D match, TRBD2 (5 bases). The V gene lost 6 bases and the J gene lost 1 base, with 15 bases spanning the gap. CDR1 and CDR2 from the germline V gene are MDHEN and SYDVKM. There are 16 residues in the CDR3. The CDR3 loop reads CASSQLAPLNTGELFF. In nucleotides, the CDR3 is TGTGCCAGCAGCCAATTAGCGCCTTTGAACACCGGGGAGCTGTTTTTT.

This clonotype was seen repeatedly, ten times or more. The V and J genes are TRBV7-2 and TRBJ2-7, with D maybe TRBD1 (6 bases). Germline V gene data show CDR1 as SGHTA and CDR2 as FQGNSA. Trimming removed 5 bases at V and 3 bases at J, with 11 bases between. This CDR3 spans 13 amino acids. CDR3 in DNA: TGTGCCAGCAGCACTAGGGACAACTACGAGCAGTACTTC. Its translation is CASSTRDNYEQYF.

This clonotype was seen ten or more times. The chain is built from TRBV5-1 and TRBJ1-1, with a tentative D call TRBD1 (5 bases). This CDR3 has 16 amino acids. Germline assignment: CDR1 SGHRS and CDR2 YFSETQ. Trimming cost V 1 base and J 4 bases, with 17 bases left between them. CDR3 region: CASSLLWAGAGTEAFF. Written as DNA, the CDR3 is TGCGCCAGCAGCTTGTTGTGGGCCGGGGCTGGCACTGAAGCTTTCTTT.

This clonotype was detected a few times. The J gene is TRBJ1-5, the V gene TRBV6-5, with D perhaps TRBD1 (5 bases). V shed 0 bases and J shed 9 bases, with 15 bases lying between them. Germline CDR1 is MNHEY and CDR2 is SVGAGI. The CDR3 spans 15 residues. CDR3 bases: TGTGCCAGCAGTTACTCTAAGGGGACGAAGCTGCCCCAGCATTTT. This sequence encodes CASSYSKGTKLPQHF.

Only a few counts were recorded for this clonotype. The chain couples TRBV20-1 to TRBJ2-1, with 12 bases identical to TRBD2. This CDR3 has 18 residues. J was trimmed by 2 bases and V by 0 bases; bases with no gene match: 8. The germline V gene encodes CDR1 DFQATT and CDR2 SNEGSKA (reference sequence). The CDR3 is CSARDPGTSGRTYNEQFF. CDR3 bases: TGCAGTGCTAGAGATCCCGGGACTAGCGGGCGAACCTACAATGAGCAGTTCTTC.

This clonotype was seen more than once but under ten times. The gene calls are TRBV19 and TRBJ1-2, with D perhaps TRBD1 (6 bases). This CDR3 comprises 17 residues. Germline CDR1 and CDR2: LNHDA and SQIVND (reference sequence). The V gene lost 3 bases and the J gene lost 8 bases, with 25 bases spanning the gap. CDR3 in DNA: TGTGCCAGTAGTATTGGGTACAGGGCCCGGCGCGGATACGGCTACACCTTC. Amino acids: CASSIGYRARRGYGYTF.

This clonotype was counted ten times or more. The J gene is TRBJ2-7, the V gene TRBV20-1, with D unresolved. CDR3 length: 12 amino acids. Looked up from germline, CDR1 is DFQATT and CDR2 is SNEGSKA (reference sequence). V shed 2 bases and J shed 6 bases, with 11 bases lying between them. This CDR3 reads CSARLTRSEQYF. In DNA, the CDR3 is TGCAGTGCTAGATTAACTCGGTCCGAGCAGTACTTC.

This clonotype appeared many times. The gene calls are TRBV2 and TRBJ1-1; TRBD1 matches at 11 bases. V gave up 7 bases and J gave up 1 base; unmatched junction bases: 8. CDR1 and CDR2 (germline): SNHLY, FYNNEI. The CDR3 is 16 amino acids. DNA for the CDR3: TGTGCCAGCAAGGGGGGGACAGGGGGTGGGAACACTGAAGCTTTCTTT. Translated, it gives CASKGGTGGGNTEAFF.

This sequence joins TRBV7-3 and TRBJ2-5, with 8 bases aligning to TRBD1. CDR1 and CDR2 from the germline V gene are SGHTA and FQGTGA. V dropped 5 bases and J dropped 5; count of bases not matched to a gene: 7. The CDR3 sequence is 14 residues long. CDR3 nucleotide sequence: TGTGCCAGCAGCAACCAGGGGGCAGGGGAGACCCAGTACTTC. Translation: CASSNQGAGETQYF. Using reference TRBV7-3 and TRBJ2-5 for the parts outside the CDR3, the full variable domain is GAGVSQTPSNKVTEKGKYVELRCDPISGHTALYWYRQSLGQGPEFLIYFQGTGAADDSGLPNDRFFAVRPEGSVSTLKIQRTERGDSAVYLCASSNQGAGETQYFGPGTRLLVL.

In this sample, this clonotype turned up once. This chain uses TRBV19 with TRBJ2-7, with D perhaps TRBD2 (5 bases). CDR3 length: 12 amino acids. Trimming stripped 1 base from V and 7 bases from J, with 8 bases between. The germline V gene encodes CDR1 LNHDA and CDR2 SQIVND (reference sequence). CDR3 amino acids: CASSIGRGEQYF. CDR3 bases: TGTGCCAGTAGTATAGGCCGGGGAGAGCAGTACTTC.

The gene calls are TRBV6-5 and TRBJ2-1; TRBD2 might be the D (6 bases). The CDR3 is made up of 13 amino acids. V gave up 2 bases and J gave up 9 bases, with 11 bases separating them. CDR1 is MNHEY, CDR2 SVGAGI, per germline. CDR3 amino acids: CASSYNGGVEQFF. The CDR3 DNA sequence: TGTGCCAGCAGTTACAACGGCGGGGTTGAGCAGTTCTTC.

This clonotype was observed a few times. This may arise from a read error, as a much more abundant clone is one base away. The V call is TRBV2, the J call TRBJ1-4, with TRBD1 matching 7 bases. The CDR3 sequence is 13 residues long. V lost 7 bases, J lost 4 bases, and 3 bases stayed unmatched. Germline lookup yields CDR1 SNHLY and CDR2 FYNNEI. The CDR3 spells CASKGQSNEKLFF. CDR3 bases: TGTGCCAGCAAGGGACAGAGTAATGAAAAACTGTTTTTT.

This clonotype has ten or more counts. The chain has TRBV7-8 and TRBJ1-1; 10 positions match TRBD1. J gave up 6 bases and V 5 bases, and 3 bases lay outside the gene matches. The CDR3 runs 13 residues. The V gene's germline CDR1 is SGHVS and CDR2 FQNEAQ. CDR3 region: CASSTDRGSEAFF. In nucleotides, the CDR3 is TGTGCCAGCAGCACGGACAGGGGGTCTGAAGCTTTCTTT.